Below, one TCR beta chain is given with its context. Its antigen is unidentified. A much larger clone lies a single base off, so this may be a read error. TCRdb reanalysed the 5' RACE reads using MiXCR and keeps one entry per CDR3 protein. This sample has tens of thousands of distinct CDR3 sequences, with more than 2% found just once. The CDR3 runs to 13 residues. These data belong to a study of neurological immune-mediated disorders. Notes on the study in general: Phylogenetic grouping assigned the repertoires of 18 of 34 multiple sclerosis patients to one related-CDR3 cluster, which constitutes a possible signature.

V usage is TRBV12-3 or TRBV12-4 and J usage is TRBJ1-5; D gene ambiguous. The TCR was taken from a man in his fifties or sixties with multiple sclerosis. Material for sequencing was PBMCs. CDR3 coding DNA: TGTGCCAGCAGTGCTGGGCCAGATCAGCCCCAGAATTTT. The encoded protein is CASSAGPDQPQNF.